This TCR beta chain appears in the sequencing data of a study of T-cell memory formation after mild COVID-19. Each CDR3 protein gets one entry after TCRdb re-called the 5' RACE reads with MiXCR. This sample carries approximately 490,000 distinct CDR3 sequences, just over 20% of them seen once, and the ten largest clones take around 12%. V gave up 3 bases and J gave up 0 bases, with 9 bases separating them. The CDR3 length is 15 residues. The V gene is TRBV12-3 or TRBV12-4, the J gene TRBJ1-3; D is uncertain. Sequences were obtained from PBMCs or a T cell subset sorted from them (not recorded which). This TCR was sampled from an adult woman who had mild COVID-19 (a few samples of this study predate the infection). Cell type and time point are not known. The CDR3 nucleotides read TGTGCCAGCAGTTTCGGAAGCGGCTCTGGAAACACCATATATTTT. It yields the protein CASSFGSGSGNTIYF.